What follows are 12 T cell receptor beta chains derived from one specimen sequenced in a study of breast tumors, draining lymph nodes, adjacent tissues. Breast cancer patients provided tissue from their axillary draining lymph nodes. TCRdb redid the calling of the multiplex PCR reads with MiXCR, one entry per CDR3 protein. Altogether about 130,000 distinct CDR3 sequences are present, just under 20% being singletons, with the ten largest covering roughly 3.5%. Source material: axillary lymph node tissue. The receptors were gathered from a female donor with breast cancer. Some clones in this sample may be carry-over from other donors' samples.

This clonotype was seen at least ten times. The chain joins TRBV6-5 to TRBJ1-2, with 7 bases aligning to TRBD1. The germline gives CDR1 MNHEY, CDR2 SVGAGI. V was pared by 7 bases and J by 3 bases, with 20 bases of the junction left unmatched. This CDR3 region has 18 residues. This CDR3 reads CASNRQGGSNLLHYGYTF. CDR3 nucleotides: TGTGCCAGCAATAGACAGGGTGGTTCCAACCTCCTTCACTATGGCTACACCTTC.

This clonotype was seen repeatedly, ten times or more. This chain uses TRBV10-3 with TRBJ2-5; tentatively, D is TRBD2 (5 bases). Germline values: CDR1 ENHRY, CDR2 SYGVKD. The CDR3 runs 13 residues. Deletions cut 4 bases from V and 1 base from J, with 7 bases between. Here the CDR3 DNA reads TGTGCCATCAGTGTGACTATCCAAGAGACCCAGTACTTC. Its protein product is CAISVTIQETQYF.

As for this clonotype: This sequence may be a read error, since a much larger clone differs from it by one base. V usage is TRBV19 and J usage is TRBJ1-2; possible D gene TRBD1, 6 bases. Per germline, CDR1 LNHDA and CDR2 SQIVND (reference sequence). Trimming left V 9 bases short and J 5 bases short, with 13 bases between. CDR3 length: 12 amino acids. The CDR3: CASRQDDYGYTF. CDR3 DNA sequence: TGTGCCAGCCGACAGGATGATTATGGCTACACCTTC.

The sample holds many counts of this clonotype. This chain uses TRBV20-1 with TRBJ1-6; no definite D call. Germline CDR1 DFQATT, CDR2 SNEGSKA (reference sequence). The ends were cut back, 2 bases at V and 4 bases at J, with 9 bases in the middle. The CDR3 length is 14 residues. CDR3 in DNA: TGCAGTGCTAGACTGGCGGATTATAATTCACCCCTCCACTTT. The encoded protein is CSARLADYNSPLHF.

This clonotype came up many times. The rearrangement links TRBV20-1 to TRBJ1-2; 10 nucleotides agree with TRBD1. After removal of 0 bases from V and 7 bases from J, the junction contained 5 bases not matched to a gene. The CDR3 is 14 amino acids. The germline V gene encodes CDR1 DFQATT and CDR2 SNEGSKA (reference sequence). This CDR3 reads CSARDGTGAGGYTF. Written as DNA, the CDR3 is TGCAGTGCTAGAGATGGGACAGGGGCTGGTGGCTACACCTTC.

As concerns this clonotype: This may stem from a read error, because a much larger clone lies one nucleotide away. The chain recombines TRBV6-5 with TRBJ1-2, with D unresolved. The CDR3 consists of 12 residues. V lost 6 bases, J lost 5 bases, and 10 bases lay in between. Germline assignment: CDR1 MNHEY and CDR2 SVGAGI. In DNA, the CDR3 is TGTGCCAGCAGCAAGGACGGATATGGCTACACCTTC. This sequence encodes CASSKDGYGYTF.

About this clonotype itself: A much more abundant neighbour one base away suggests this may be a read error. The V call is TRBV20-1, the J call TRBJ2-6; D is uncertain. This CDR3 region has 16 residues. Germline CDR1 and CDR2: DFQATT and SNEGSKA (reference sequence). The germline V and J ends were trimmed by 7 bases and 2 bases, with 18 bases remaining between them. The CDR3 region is CSVNIQSLPGANVLTF. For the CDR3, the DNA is TGCAGTGTTAACATACAGTCCCTTCCTGGGGCCAACGTCCTGACTTTC.

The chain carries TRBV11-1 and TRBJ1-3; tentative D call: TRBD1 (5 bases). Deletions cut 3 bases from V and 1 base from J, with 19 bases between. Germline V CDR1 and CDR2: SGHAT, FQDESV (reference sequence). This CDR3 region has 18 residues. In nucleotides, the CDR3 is TGTGCCAGCAGCTTGCAGGTGGGGGACCTCGCATCTGGAAACACCATATATTTT. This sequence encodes CASSLQVGDLASGNTIYF.

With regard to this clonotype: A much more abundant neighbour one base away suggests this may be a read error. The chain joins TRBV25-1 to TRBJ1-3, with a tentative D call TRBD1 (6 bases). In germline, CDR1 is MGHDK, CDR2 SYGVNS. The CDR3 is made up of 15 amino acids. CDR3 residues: CASGDRQHSGNTIYF. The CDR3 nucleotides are TGTGCCAGCGGTGACAGGCAGCACTCTGGAAACACCATATATTTT.

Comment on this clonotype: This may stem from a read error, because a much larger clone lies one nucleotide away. CDR3 DNA sequence: TGTTCCAGCACCCCCGACGGGGGGGCTTACACCGGGGAGCTGTTTTTT. Amino acids: CSSTPDGGAYTGELFF. V is TRBV5-4 and J is TRBJ2-2, with 8 bases that match TRBD2. The CDR3 covers 16 residues. Germline V gene data show CDR1 as SGHNT and CDR2 as YYREEE (reference sequence).

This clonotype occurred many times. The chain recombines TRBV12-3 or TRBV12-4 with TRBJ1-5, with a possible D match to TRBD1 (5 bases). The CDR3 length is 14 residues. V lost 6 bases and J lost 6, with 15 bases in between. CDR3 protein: CASSRSQGGQPQHF. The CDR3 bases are TGTGCCAGCAGCCGATCCCAGGGAGGTCAGCCCCAGCATTTT.

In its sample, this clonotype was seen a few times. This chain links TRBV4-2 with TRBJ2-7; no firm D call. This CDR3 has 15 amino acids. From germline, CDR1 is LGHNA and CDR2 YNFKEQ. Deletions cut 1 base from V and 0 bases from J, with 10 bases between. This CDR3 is CASSQAKGSSYEQYF. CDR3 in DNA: TGTGCCAGCAGCCAAGCGAAAGGAAGCTCCTACGAGCAGTACTTC.